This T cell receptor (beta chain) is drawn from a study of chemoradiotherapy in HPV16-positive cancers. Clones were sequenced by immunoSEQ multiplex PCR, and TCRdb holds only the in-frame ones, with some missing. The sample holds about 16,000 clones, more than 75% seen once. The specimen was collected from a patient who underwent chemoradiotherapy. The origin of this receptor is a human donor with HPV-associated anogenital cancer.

CDR3 protein: CASSQAAANYGYTF. The CDR3, as DNA: TGCGCCAGCAGCCAAGCGGCGGCTAACTATGGCTACACCTTC. V is TRBV4-1 and J is TRBJ1-2; D is unclear. Germline values: CDR1 MGHRA, CDR2 YSYEKL. This CDR3 has 14 residues. V was trimmed by 1 base and J by 0 bases, leaving 6 bases between them.